What follows is one T cell receptor (beta chain) and its context. Its specificity is not known. This CDR3 region has 15 residues. V was trimmed by 3 bases and J by 0 bases, leaving 11 bases between them. Looked up from germline, CDR1 is MGHRA and CDR2 is YSYEKL. Survey-level resolution applied to immunoSEQ assay v3.0. Some clones are missing from TCRdb's copy, which holds only in-frame ones; the method was immunoSEQ multiplex PCR. The data contain 17,000 or so clones, 75% to 85% of them singletons. This sample stems from a study of long-term antiretroviral therapy in people with HIV. Notes on the study in general: It was observed that HIV repertoires exhibited narrower CDR3 length ranges than controls.

Sequenced material: unsorted PBMCs, taken 0.3 years after starting antiretroviral therapy. The V and J genes are TRBV4-1 and TRBJ1-1; D is ambiguous. This clonotype was sampled from a man in his late teens or twenties with HIV. Here the CDR3 DNA reads TGCGCCAGCAGCCAGGGCATGAGGGTGAACACTGAAGCTTTCTTT. Protein: CASSQGMRVNTEAFF.